The TCR beta chain described here comes from a study of tumor-infiltrating lymphocytes in primary liver carcinoma. Total RNA and DNA came together from around 20-30 mg of bulk tissue without cell sorting. The CDR3 length is 18 residues. From germline, CDR1 is SGHVS and CDR2 FQNEAQ. Notes on this clonotype: What it binds is unknown. One end of the junction does not line up with germline, which may come from a read error.

Constant-region priming of about 0.5 ug total RNA yielded TCR beta cDNA. A slightly modified ARM-PCR protocol with three nested multiplex PCR rounds produced these TCR beta libraries. TRBV1-TRBV30 forward primers paired with a C-beta reverse primer were used in the first two PCR rounds, which ran roughly 11 cycles each. TCRdb reprocessed the multiplex PCR reads via MiXCR and lists one record per CDR3 protein. The sample records 80,000 or so distinct CDR3 sequences, 69% being singletons. Study results and limitations: Tumors had a top-250-clone fraction that was significantly higher than blood (p = 0.039). Tumor-blood pairs (like tumor-adjacent pairs) overlapped less than tumor region pairs did.

Sequenced input: tumor-adjacent normal liver tissue. V and J are TRBV7-8 and TRBJ2-1; D perhaps matches TRBD2 (5 bases). The sequence came from a man between 35 and 55 years old with primary liver carcinoma and hepatitis B virus infection. CDR3 DNA: TGTGCCAGCAGCACGCTTGGAGGCTCAGCGGTCTCCTATAATGAGCCGTTCTTC. Translation gives CASSTLGGSAVSYNEPFF.